The sequence of this T cell receptor beta chain was determined in a study of tumor-infiltrating lymphocytes in primary liver carcinoma. Study details: The patients, men and women alike, were aged 30 to 69 years. Read depth, roughly 3.5 to 8 million productive TCRbeta reads, did not differ significantly between tissues. The neoplasms were of stage T1-T3 N0M0, with dimensions of about 4.2 to 11 cm across.

The investigators made TCR beta cDNA from approximately 500 ng total RNA, using a constant-region primer. ARM-PCR, slightly modified, supplied the TCR beta libraries through three nested multiplex PCR rounds. In the first two PCR rounds, TRBV1-TRBV30 forward primers were paired with a C-beta reverse primer, and each round lasted approximately 9 cycles. Using its own MiXCR run on the multiplex PCR reads, TCRdb lists one record per CDR3 protein. In the table there are approximately 64,000 distinct CDR3 sequences, about two thirds of which are singletons. Both RNA and DNA were isolated together from around 20-30 mg of bulk tissue that had not been sorted. Per the germline V gene, CDR1 is MGHRA and CDR2 is YSYEKL. This CDR3 has 21 residues. On this clonotype itself: One junction end does not reproduce the germline sequence, and a read error may be involved.

Source material: liver tumor tissue from sampling region 4. The subset is: tumor region T4, right-lateral pole. This TCR came from a man aged 35 to 55 with primary liver carcinoma and hepatitis B virus infection. The chain is built from TRBV4-1 and TRBJ2-1; possible D gene TRBD2, 7 bases. The CDR3 DNA reads TGCGCGAGCAGCCAAGGTACGCGGGGGCAGGGGTTTTCCACCCCCACGGATGAGCAGTTCTTC. Protein: CASSQGTRGQGFSTPTDEQFF.